The 21 T cell receptor beta chains in this list originate from one sample, sequenced in a study of T-cell reconstitution after alpha-beta-depleted transplantation in children. Library preparation (for TCRbeta) was performed with unique molecular identifiers. TCRdb called the PCR reads again in MiXCR, with one record for every CDR3 protein. This table has about 540,000 distinct CDR3 sequences, 15% to 20% appearing once. The sample here was PBMCs from the stem cell graft donor, taken from the stem cell graft. Receptors were obtained from a human donor who donated a stem cell graft to a child with acute lymphoblastic leukemia.

This clonotype was seen repeatedly, ten times or more. The chain links TRBV12-3 or TRBV12-4 to TRBJ2-1; the match to TRBD1 covers 9 bases. The CDR3 loop spans 17 amino acids. J lost 3 bases, V lost 6 bases, and 12 bases had no gene match. The CDR3 bases are TGTGCCAGCAGGAGCTCAGGGACAGGGTATTACTACAATGAGCAGTTCTTC. It yields the protein CASRSSGTGYYYNEQFF.

This sequence joins TRBV5-6 and TRBJ2-1; D is possibly TRBD2 (5 bases). Germline assignment: CDR1 SGHDT and CDR2 YYEEEE. V lost 0 bases and J lost 4, with 8 bases in between. This CDR3 comprises 14 residues. CDR3 residues: CASSLALAYNEQFF. CDR3 in DNA: TGTGCCAGCAGCTTGGCTCTAGCATACAATGAGCAGTTCTTC.

This clonotype was seen a few times. The chain links TRBV5-1 to TRBJ2-1, with 11 bases identical to TRBD2. V was clipped by 0 bases and J by 8 bases; unmatched bases: 10. The V gene's germline CDR1 is SGHRS and CDR2 YFSETQ. This CDR3 contains 17 residues. The CDR3 is CASSLEASGRRRDEQFF. Here the CDR3 DNA reads TGCGCCAGCAGCTTGGAGGCTAGCGGGAGGAGGCGGGATGAGCAGTTCTTC.

The V call is TRBV15, the J call TRBJ2-2; TRBD1 matches 7 bases. The germline V gene encodes CDR1 LNHNV and CDR2 YYDKDF (reference sequence). The CDR3 consists of 16 residues. After removal of 0 bases from V and 7 bases from J, the junction contained 8 bases not matched to a gene. This CDR3 is CATSRDGQGVGGELFF. CDR3 nucleotides: TGTGCCACCAGCAGAGATGGTCAGGGGGTTGGCGGGGAGCTGTTTTTT.

The chain carries TRBV5-1 and TRBJ1-2; no definite D call. The germline CDR1 and CDR2 sequences are SGHRS and YFSETQ. This CDR3 is built from 14 residues. Trimming shortened V by 5 bases and J by 4 bases, and 15 bases separated the two germline ends. CDR3 sequence (DNA): TGCGCCAGCAGGCCAGCCTGGCCCTCCTATGGCTACACCTTC. Translated, it gives CASRPAWPSYGYTF.

V gene TRBV19 combines with J gene TRBJ2-1; tentatively, D is TRBD2 (7 bases). The V end was cut by 10 bases, the J end by 9 bases, with 22 bases between. The CDR3 consists of 14 residues. The germline CDR1 and CDR2 sequences are LNHDA and SQIVND (reference sequence). CDR3 coding DNA: TGTGCCACCGGAGGGGGGGGACGGTTCGCTGAGCAGTTCTTC. This gives the protein CATGGGGRFAEQFF.

The V call is TRBV7-9, the J call TRBJ2-1; D gene unclear. Germline CDR1 SEHNR, CDR2 FQNEAQ (reference sequence). V dropped 11 bases and J dropped 4 bases, with 12 bases sitting between them. This CDR3 contains 12 residues. The CDR3 sequence: CAGLTEYNEQFF. CDR3 DNA sequence: TGTGCCGGCCTGACGGAATACAATGAGCAGTTCTTC.

V usage is TRBV6-5 and J usage is TRBJ2-7; D uncertain. The germline V gene encodes CDR1 MNHEY and CDR2 SVGAGI. V was trimmed by 2 bases and J by 10 bases, leaving 12 bases between them. The CDR3 consists of 12 residues. CDR3 residues: CASSYPPEEQYF. CDR3 DNA sequence: TGTGCCAGCAGTTACCCGCCAGAAGAACAGTACTTC.

The V and J genes are TRBV7-9 and TRBJ2-7; TRBD1 might be the D (6 bases). The CDR3 loop spans 17 amino acids. Germline CDR1 and CDR2: SEHNR and FQNEAQ (reference sequence). V was cut by 3 bases and J by 2 bases, with 20 bases left in between. CDR3 bases: TGTGCCAGCAGCTTCGGAAACCGGGACATTAGCCCCTACGAGCAGTACTTC. Translated, it gives CASSFGNRDISPYEQYF.

This clonotype was counted a few times. V usage is TRBV5-6 and J usage is TRBJ2-1; possibly TRBD2 for D (6 bases). Per the germline V gene, CDR1 is SGHDT and CDR2 is YYEEEE. The CDR3 spans 14 residues. The V and J ends lost 0 bases and 7 bases respectively, with 11 bases between them. The CDR3 spells CASSLVGGKNEQFF. CDR3 nucleotide sequence: TGTGCCAGCAGCTTGGTAGGAGGGAAGAATGAGCAGTTCTTC.

The chain couples TRBV6-5 to TRBJ2-5; D uncertain. This CDR3 has 14 residues. CDR1 is MNHEY and CDR2 is SVGAGI in the germline V gene. Trimming left V 0 bases short and J 5 bases short, with 10 bases between. Here the CDR3 DNA reads TGTGCCAGCAGTTACTCGCCGGGCCTTGAGACCCAGTACTTC. It specifies CASSYSPGLETQYF.

The chain is built from TRBV6-1 and TRBJ2-3; a weak D match, TRBD1 (5 bases). The germline V and J ends were trimmed by 6 bases and 5 bases, with 12 bases remaining between them. This CDR3 is built from 13 residues. Looked up from germline, CDR1 is MNHNS and CDR2 is SASEGT. The CDR3 DNA follows: TGTGCCAGCAGATGGGCAGGGCGAGATACGCAGTATTTT. This codes for CASRWAGRDTQYF.

The chain recombines TRBV20-1 with TRBJ1-5; 8 bases are a match to TRBD1. This CDR3 is built from 13 residues. The J segment lost 1 base and the V segment lost 6 bases, leaving 2 bases of the junction unmatched. The germline CDR1 and CDR2 sequences are DFQATT and SNEGSKA (reference sequence). CDR3: CSAQGVSNQPQHF. In DNA, the CDR3 is TGCAGTGCACAGGGGGTGAGCAATCAGCCCCAGCATTTT.

This clonotype was seen a few times. The V gene is TRBV10-2, the J gene TRBJ2-1; the match to TRBD1 covers 8 bases. The CDR3 totals 13 residues. The germline V gene has CDR1 WSHSY and CDR2 SAAADI. J gave up 6 bases and V 7 bases, and 5 bases lay outside the gene matches. Here the CDR3 reads CASTPDRVNEQFF. The DNA of the CDR3 is TGCGCCAGCACTCCGGACAGGGTCAATGAGCAGTTCTTC.

The rearrangement links TRBV6-5 to TRBJ2-3; D remains unclear. V was shortened by 2 bases and J by 2 bases, with 11 bases between the two germline ends. Per germline, CDR1 MNHEY and CDR2 SVGAGI. CDR3 length equals 15 residues. The CDR3 sequence: CASSYDPINTDTQYF. The CDR3 DNA follows: TGTGCCAGCAGTTACGATCCCATTAACACAGATACGCAGTATTTT.

This clonotype has more than one count but fewer than ten. This CDR3 is CASSWTSEGEQYF. The CDR3 coding sequence is TGTGCCAGCAGCTGGACTAGCGAAGGCGAGCAGTACTTC. The chain joins TRBV28 to TRBJ2-7; 9 bases match TRBD2. J lost 6 bases, V lost 6 bases, and 6 bases had no gene match. Germline V lookup: CDR1 MDHEN, CDR2 SYDVKM. This CDR3 is 13 amino acids long.

This clonotype was observed a handful of times. CDR3 sequence (DNA): TGTGCCAGCAGTGCAGGACTAGCGTCCTACGAGCAGTACTTC. This translates into CASSAGLASYEQYF. This rearrangement joins TRBV27 to TRBJ2-7, with 9 bases aligning to TRBD2. The CDR3 is 14 residues long. Germline assignment: CDR1 MNHEY and CDR2 SMNVEV (reference sequence). Trimming took 5 bases from V and 1 from J; bases not matched to a gene: 3.

The V and J genes are TRBV29-1 and TRBJ1-5, with 8 bases aligning to TRBD1. V lost 7 bases, J lost 7 bases, and 6 bases stayed unmatched. Germline assignment: CDR1 SQVTM and CDR2 ANQGSEA. The CDR3 length is 12 residues. For the CDR3, the DNA is TGCAGCGCAGGACAGGGATCCCAGCCCCAGCATTTT. The encoded protein is CSAGQGSQPQHF.

The gene calls are TRBV23-1 and TRBJ2-1, with 13 bases matching TRBD2. TRBV23-1 counts as an open reading frame of uncertain function. Losses at the gene ends were 6 bases for V and 5 bases for J; bases not matched to a gene: 4. CDR3 length: 15 amino acids. CDR3 in amino acids: CASSATSGGNNEQFF. In DNA, the CDR3 is TGCGCCAGCAGCGCGACTAGCGGGGGGAACAATGAGCAGTTCTTC.

This clonotype came up a few times. This chain links TRBV4-1 with TRBJ2-3, with 8 bases fitting TRBD1. Germline V gene data show CDR1 as MGHRA and CDR2 as YSYEKL. The CDR3 extends over 15 amino acids. The junction had 4 bases not matched to a gene; V was cut back by 1 base and J by 4 bases. The CDR3 sequence: CASSQGGQEADTQYF. The CDR3 coding sequence is TGCGCCAGCAGCCAAGGGGGACAGGAGGCAGATACGCAGTATTTT.

This chain links TRBV5-5 with TRBJ2-7; the D call may be TRBD1 or TRBD2 (5 bases each). V gave up 6 bases and J gave up 3 bases, with 19 bases separating them. Germline V CDR1 and CDR2: SGHKS, YYEKEE (reference sequence). The CDR3 spans 15 residues. CDR3 coding DNA: TGTGCCAGCACCCATAGATTCGGGACGGTCTACGAGCAGTACTTC. Protein sequence: CASTHRFGTVYEQYF.